This T cell receptor (beta chain) was found in a study of T-cell memory formation after mild COVID-19. Study overall: Clusters were largely donor specific. Findings of the study overall: The appearance of some responding clones in pre-infection memory suggested that cross-reactive memory joined. CD4+ contracting clones lay mainly in CM and EM, CD8+ ones in EMRA.

Notes on this clonotype: Its target is unknown.

TCRdb re-analysed the 5' RACE reads in MiXCR, keeping a single row per CDR3 protein. The table records roughly 400,000 distinct CDR3 sequences, 16% of them present only once. Trimming took 3 bases from V and 0 from J; bases not matched to a gene: 2. The CDR3 has 16 amino acids. In germline, CDR1 is SEHNR, CDR2 FQNEAQ (reference sequence). Sample: PBMCs or a T cell subset sorted from them (not recorded which). The genes are TRBV7-9 and TRBJ2-4; 10 bases are shared with TRBD1. The sequence was obtained from a man between 18 and 35 years old who had mild COVID-19 (a few samples of this study predate the infection). Cell type and time point are not known. The CDR3 sequence: CASSFGTGVAKNIQYF. CDR3 nucleotide sequence: TGTGCCAGCAGCTTCGGGACAGGGGTAGCCAAAAACATTCAGTACTTC.